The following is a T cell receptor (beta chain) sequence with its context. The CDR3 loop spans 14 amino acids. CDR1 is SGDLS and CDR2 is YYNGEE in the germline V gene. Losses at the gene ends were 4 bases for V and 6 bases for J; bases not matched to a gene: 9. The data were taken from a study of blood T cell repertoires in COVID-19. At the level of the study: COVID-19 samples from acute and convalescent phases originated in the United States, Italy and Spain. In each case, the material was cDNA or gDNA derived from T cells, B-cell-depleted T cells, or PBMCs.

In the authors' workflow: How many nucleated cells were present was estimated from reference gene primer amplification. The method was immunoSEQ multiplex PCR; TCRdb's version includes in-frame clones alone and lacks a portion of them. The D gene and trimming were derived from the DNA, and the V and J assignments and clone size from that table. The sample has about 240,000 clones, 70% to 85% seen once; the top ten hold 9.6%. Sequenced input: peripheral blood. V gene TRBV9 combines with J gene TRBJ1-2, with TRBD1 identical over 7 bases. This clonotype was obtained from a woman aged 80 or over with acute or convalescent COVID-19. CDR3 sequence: CASSPTKQGNGYTF. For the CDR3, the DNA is TGTGCCAGCAGCCCCACTAAACAGGGGAATGGCTACACCTTC.